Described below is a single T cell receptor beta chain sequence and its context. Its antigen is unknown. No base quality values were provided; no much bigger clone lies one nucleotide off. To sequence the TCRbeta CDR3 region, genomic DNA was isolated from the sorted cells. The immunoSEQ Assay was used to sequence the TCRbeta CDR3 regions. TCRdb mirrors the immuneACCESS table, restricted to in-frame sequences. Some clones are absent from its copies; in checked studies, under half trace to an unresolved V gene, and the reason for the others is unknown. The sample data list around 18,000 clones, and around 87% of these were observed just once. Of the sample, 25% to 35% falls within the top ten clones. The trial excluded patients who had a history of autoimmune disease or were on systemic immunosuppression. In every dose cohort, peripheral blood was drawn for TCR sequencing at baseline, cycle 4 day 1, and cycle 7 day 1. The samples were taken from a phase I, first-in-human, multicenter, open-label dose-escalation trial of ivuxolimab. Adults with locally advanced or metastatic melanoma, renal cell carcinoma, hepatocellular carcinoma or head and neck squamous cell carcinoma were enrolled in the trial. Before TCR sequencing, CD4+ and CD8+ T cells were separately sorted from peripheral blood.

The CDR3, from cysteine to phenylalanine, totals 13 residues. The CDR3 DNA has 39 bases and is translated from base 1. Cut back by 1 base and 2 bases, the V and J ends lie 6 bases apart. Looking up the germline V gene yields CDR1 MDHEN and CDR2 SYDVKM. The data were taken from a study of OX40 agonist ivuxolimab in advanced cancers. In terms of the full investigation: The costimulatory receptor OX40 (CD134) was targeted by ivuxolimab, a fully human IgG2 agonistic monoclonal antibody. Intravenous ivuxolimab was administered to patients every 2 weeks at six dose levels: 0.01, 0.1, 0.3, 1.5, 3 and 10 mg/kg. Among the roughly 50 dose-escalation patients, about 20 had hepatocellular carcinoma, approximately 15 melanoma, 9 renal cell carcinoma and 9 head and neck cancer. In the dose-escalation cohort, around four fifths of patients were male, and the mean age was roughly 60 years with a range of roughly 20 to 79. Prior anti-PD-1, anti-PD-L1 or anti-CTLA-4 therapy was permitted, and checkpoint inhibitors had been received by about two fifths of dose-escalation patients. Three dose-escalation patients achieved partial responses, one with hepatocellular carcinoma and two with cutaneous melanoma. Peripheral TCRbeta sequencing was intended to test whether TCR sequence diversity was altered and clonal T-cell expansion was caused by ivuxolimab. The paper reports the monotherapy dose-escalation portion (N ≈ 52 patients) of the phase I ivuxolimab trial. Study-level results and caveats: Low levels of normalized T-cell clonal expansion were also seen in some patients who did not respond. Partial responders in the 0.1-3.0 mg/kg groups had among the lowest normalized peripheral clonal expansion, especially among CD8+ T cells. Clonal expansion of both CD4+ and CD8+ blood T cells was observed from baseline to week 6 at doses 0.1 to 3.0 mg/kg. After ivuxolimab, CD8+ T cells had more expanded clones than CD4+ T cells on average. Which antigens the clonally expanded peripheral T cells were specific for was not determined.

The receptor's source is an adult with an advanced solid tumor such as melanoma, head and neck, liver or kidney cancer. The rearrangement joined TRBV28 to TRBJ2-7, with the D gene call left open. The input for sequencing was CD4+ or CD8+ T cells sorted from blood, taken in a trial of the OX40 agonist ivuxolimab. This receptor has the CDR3 CASSLFNAYEQYF. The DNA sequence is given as TGTGCCAGCAGTTTATTCAACGCCTACGAGCAGTACTTC.